The rows below give T cell receptor beta chains drawn from one sample of a study of cytomegalovirus exposure and HLA in healthy donors. Clones were sequenced by immunoSEQ multiplex PCR, and TCRdb holds only the in-frame ones, with some missing. The sample records 150,000 to 250,000 clones, 65% to 85% being singletons. The sequenced sample was PBMCs. These receptor sequences come from a boy under 10 years old in good health and CMV-seronegative. Each CDR3 is given with its conserved first and last residue. D genes are given only for firm matches. Clone size, where shown, is once, few, many, or a class for clones that have expanded.

. | TRBJ2-3 | . | TRBV27 | CASSFYSSTDTQYF | TGTGCCAGCAGTTTTTACTCTAGCACAGATACGCAGTATTTT
TRBD1 | TRBJ1-2 | once | TRBV5-1 | CASSSRGRDYGYTF | TGCGCCAGCAGCTCAAGGGGGCGCGACTATGGCTACACCTTC
TRBD1 | TRBJ2-7 | . | TRBV27 | CASSFRGTGAYEQYF | TGTGCCAGCAGTTTTAGGGGGACAGGGGCCTACGAGCAGTACTTC
TRBD1 | TRBJ2-7 | . | TRBV19 | CASSLRRTGGPLEQYF | TGTGCCAGTAGTCTCCGACGGACAGGCGGACCCCTCGAGCAGTACTTC
. | TRBJ1-4 | few | TRBV5-8 | CASSRQGLTNEKLFF | TGTGCCAGCAGCCGTCAGGGGTTGACTAATGAAAAACTGTTTTTT
TRBD2 | TRBJ2-1 | . | TRBV5-1 | CASSLATSGGHNEQFF | TGCGCCAGCAGCTTGGCGACTAGCGGGGGCCACAATGAGCAGTTCTTC
. | TRBJ1-6 | . | TRBV5-4 | CASGGTVAGSPLHF | TGTGCCAGCGGGGGCACCGTCGCAGGTTCACCCCTCCACTTT
. | TRBJ1-5 | . | TRBV2 | CASSDASQPQHF | TGTGCCAGCAGTGACGCGTCTCAGCCCCAGCATTTT
TRBD1 | TRBJ1-1 | . | TRBV2 | CADGTGQGRTEAFF | TGTGCCGACGGGACGGGACAGGGACGGACTGAAGCTTTCTTT
. | TRBJ1-1 | once | TRBV15 | CATSRDRRAPEAFF | TGTGCCACCAGCAGAGATCGCAGGGCTCCGGAAGCTTTCTTT
. | TRBJ2-3 | once | TRBV4-3 | CASSQSRPETERTDTQYF | TGCGCCAGCAGCCAATCGAGGCCGGAGACAGAACGCACAGATACGCAGTATTTT
TRBD2 | TRBJ2-1 | . | TRBV7-9 | CASSHPLAGYNEQFF | TGTGCCAGCAGCCACCCCCTAGCGGGGTATAATGAGCAGTTCTTC
. | TRBJ1-3 | once | TRBV30 | CAWSVKGADTIYF | TGTGCCTGGAGTGTGAAAGGGGCGGACACCATATATTTT
TRBD1 | TRBJ2-7 | . | TRBV4-2 | CASSLRDRGYEQYF | TGTGCCAGCAGCCTCCGGGACAGGGGCTACGAGCAGTACTTC
TRBD2 | TRBJ2-3 | . | TRBV9 | CASSFRTSGGVTDTQYF | TGTGCCAGCAGCTTTCGGACTAGCGGGGGGGTCACAGATACGCAGTATTTT
. | TRBJ1-1 | . | TRBV15 | CATSRDRGTEAFF | TGTGCCACCAGCAGAGATAGGGGGACTGAAGCTTTCTTT
. | TRBJ1-4 | . | TRBV5-5 | CASTVIQTTNEKLFF | TGTGCCAGCACCGTTATACAGACAACTAATGAAAAACTGTTTTTT
TRBD1 | TRBJ1-1 | . | TRBV7-2 | CASSFQGARNTEAFF | TGTGCCAGCAGCTTCCAGGGGGCGCGGAACACTGAAGCTTTCTTT
. | TRBJ2-4 | . | TRBV5-8 | CASSLGAGGKNIQYF | TGTGCCAGCAGCTTGGGGGCAGGGGGGAAAAACATTCAGTACTTC
. | TRBJ1-5 | . | TRBV27 | CASSSGVTNQPQHF | TGTGCCAGCAGTTCCGGGGTAACCAATCAGCCCCAGCATTTT
. | TRBJ2-3 | . | TRBV7-2 | CASSQGLLTDTQYF | TGTGCCAGCAGCCAGGGACTTCTCACAGATACGCAGTATTTT
TRBD2 | TRBJ2-7 | . | TRBV15 | CATSRDTLLAGGRYEQYF | TGTGCCACCAGCAGAGATACCCTATTAGCGGGGGGGAGGTACGAGCAGTACTTC
. | TRBJ1-1 | . | TRBV18 | CASSPTVTDTEAFF | TGTGCCAGCTCGCCGACAGTAACGGACACTGAAGCTTTCTTT
TRBD2 | TRBJ2-1 | . | TRBV15 | CATSTGGPAREQFF | TGTGCCACCAGCACGGGAGGACCAGCACGGGAGCAGTTCTTC
. | TRBJ1-2 | . | TRBV19 | CASSIRQTNYGYTF | TGTGCCAGTAGTATCCGACAGACTAACTATGGCTACACCTTC
. | TRBJ2-3 | . | TRBV19 | CASSVQTRLGDTQYF | TGTGCCAGTTCGGTCCAGACACGCCTGGGAGATACGCAGTATTTT
. | TRBJ1-1 | . | TRBV5-4 | CASSLSGRSGGNTEAFF | TGTGCCAGCAGTTTGTCCGGGAGGTCCGGGGGGAACACTGAAGCTTTCTTT
TRBD1 | TRBJ2-7 | few | TRBV5-1 | CATSRTGPYEQYF | TGCGCCACATCCCGGACAGGCCCCTACGAGCAGTACTTC
TRBD2 | TRBJ2-3 | . | TRBV11-2 | CASSLLAGGSDTQYF | TGTGCCAGCAGCTTACTAGCGGGGGGATCAGATACGCAGTATTTT
. | TRBJ1-6 | . | TRBV18 | CASSPGREPVPLHF | TGTGCCAGCTCACCAGGTCGGGAACCGGTACCCCTCCACTTT
. | TRBJ1-2 | . | TRBV7-9 | CASSSSGVGGYIF | TGTGCCAGCAGCTCCTCAGGGGTCGGAGGCTACATCTTC
TRBD2 | TRBJ2-1 | few | TRBV5-1 | CASSLPSTGGLLRKEQFF | TGCGCCAGCAGCTTACCTTCAACGGGGGGGCTCCTACGCAAAGAGCAGTTCTTC
TRBD1 | TRBJ1-1 | . | TRBV5-1 | CASSLAGRQGRLGTEAFF | TGCGCCAGCAGCTTGGCCGGGAGACAGGGAAGGTTAGGGACTGAAGCTTTCTTT
TRBD1 | TRBJ1-1 | . | TRBV2 | CASRTGDYTEAFF | TGTGCCAGCAGAACAGGGGACTACACTGAAGCTTTCTTT
. | TRBJ1-6 | . | TRBV6-5 | CASRGQHYNSPLHF | TGTGCCAGCAGAGGACAGCACTATAATTCACCCCTCCACTTT
. | TRBJ2-7 | . | TRBV4-1 | CASSQTLQGTYEQYF | TGCGCCAGCAGCCAGACCTTACAGGGAACCTACGAGCAGTACTTC
. | TRBJ1-5 | . | TRBV12-5 | CASGRGGGLNQPQHF | TGTGCTAGTGGCCGGGGTGGGGGCCTCAATCAGCCCCAGCATTTT
. | TRBJ2-3 | . | TRBV7-9 | CASSFRGATDTQYF | TGTGCCAGCAGCTTCCGGGGGGCCACAGATACGCAGTATTTT
. | TRBJ2-1 | few | TRBV4-2 | CASSQDLTTVGNEQFF | TGTGCCAGCAGCCAAGATTTAACTACTGTGGGCAATGAGCAGTTCTTC
. | TRBJ1-1 | . | TRBV19 | CASSRRDRGNTEAFF | TGTGCCAGTAGCCGCAGAGACCGAGGGAACACTGAAGCTTTCTTT
TRBD2 | TRBJ2-5 | . | TRBV18 | CASSPKRLAGGSRQTQYF | TGTGCCAGCTCACCGAAACGGCTAGCGGGGGGGTCCCGGCAGACCCAGTACTTC
. | TRBJ1-3 | . | TRBV6-5 | CATGNRNTIYF | TGTGCCACAGGGAATAGAAACACCATATATTTT
. | TRBJ1-1 | . | TRBV4-1 | CASSQPARGNTEAFF | TGCGCCAGCAGCCAGCCGGCTCGGGGGAACACTGAAGCTTTCTTT
. | TRBJ2-2 | . | TRBV30 | CAWRTTGANTGELFF | TGTGCCTGGAGAACGACAGGTGCGAACACCGGGGAGCTGTTTTTT
. | TRBJ1-5 | . | TRBV10-3 | CAISEEANQPQHF | TGTGCCATCAGTGAGGAAGCTAATCAGCCCCAGCATTTT
TRBD1 | TRBJ1-1 | . | TRBV25-1 | CASSDTGGYQQAEAFF | TGTGCCAGCAGTGACACAGGGGGCTACCAACAAGCTGAAGCTTTCTTT
TRBD2 | TRBJ2-1 | . | TRBV6-5 | CASSLGGGYNEQFF | TGTGCCAGCAGTTTGGGGGGGGGCTACAATGAGCAGTTCTTC
. | TRBJ1-4 | . | TRBV6-6 | CASTPAKKLFF | TGTGCCAGCACCCCAGCGAAAAAACTGTTTTTT
. | TRBJ2-1 | . | TRBV6-6 | CASSRGQYNEQFF | TGTGCCAGCAGTCGAGGACAGTACAATGAGCAGTTCTTC
. | TRBJ1-2 | once | TRBV9 | CASAEGHGYTF | TGTGCCTCAGCGGAGGGCCATGGCTACACCTTC
TRBD1 | TRBJ2-7 | . | TRBV2 | CASSYPAGTAYEQYF | TGTGCCAGCAGTTATCCAGCCGGGACAGCCTACGAGCAGTACTTC
TRBD1 | TRBJ1-1 | . | TRBV6-1 | CASSEAHRGEAFF | TGTGCCAGCAGTGAAGCTCACAGGGGTGAAGCTTTCTTT
TRBD2 | TRBJ2-3 | . | TRBV2 | CANVGGTSGVVDTQYF | TGTGCCAACGTAGGGGGGACTAGCGGGGTTGTAGATACGCAGTATTTT
TRBD1 | TRBJ2-5 | . | TRBV9 | CASSAQPTGPETQYF | TGTGCCAGCAGCGCCCAACCGACAGGGCCCGAGACCCAGTACTTC
. | TRBJ1-4 | . | TRBV15 | CATSTGIGEKLFF | TGTGCCACCAGCACAGGGATCGGGGAAAAACTGTTTTTT
. | TRBJ1-1 | . | TRBV6-5 | CASSSGTTEAFF | TGTGCCAGCAGCTCCGGGACAACCGAAGCTTTCTTT
TRBD1 | TRBJ2-6 | . | TRBV7-8 | CASSTDRAGANVLTF | TGTGCCAGCAGCACCGACAGGGCTGGGGCCAACGTCCTGACTTTC
. | TRBJ1-1 | few | TRBV5-4 | CASSFGATEAFF | TGTGCCAGCAGCTTTGGGGCTACTGAAGCTTTCTTT
TRBD1 | TRBJ2-3 | few | TRBV27 | CASSLGQGMYF | TGTGCCAGCAGTTTGGGACAGGGGATGTATTTT
. | TRBJ1-5 | once | TRBV5-1 | CASSWGGGAQPQHF | TGCGCCAGCAGCTGGGGCGGGGGGGCACAGCCCCAGCATTTT